This T cell receptor (beta chain) stems from a study of cytomegalovirus exposure and HLA in healthy donors. Findings of the study overall: In a later analysis, a missense DCLRE1C variant was linked to TCR beta V- and J-gene trimming. Sequencing had likely introduced a cluster of highly shared sequence variants as an artifact.

CDR3 length equals 13 residues. The germline V gene has CDR1 SGHKS and CDR2 YYEKEE (reference sequence). With 1 base removed from V and 3 bases from J, the gap between germline ends came to 5 bases. PCR used 60 Vbeta primers and 13 Jbeta primers. As originally analysed: The count from a later analysis was tens of millions of unique TCR beta chains, 9.5 million to 13 million of them shared. TCRdb's table, derived via immunoSEQ multiplex PCR, lists solely in-frame clones and lacks some. Clone size and V and J calls were adopted from that table, with D and trimming inferred from the DNA. Its table lists some 60,000 clones. Remarks on this clone: As yet, its antigen is unknown.

This receptor was identified in a male donor in good health and CMV-seronegative. Material for sequencing was PBMCs. V is TRBV5-5 and J is TRBJ1-3; no firm D call. The CDR3 here is CASSLMYGNTIYF. CDR3 coding DNA: TGTGCCAGCAGCTTGATGTATGGAAACACCATATATTTT.